The entry that follows covers one TCR beta chain sequence. From germline, CDR1 is MNHEY and CDR2 SMNVEV (reference sequence). The germline V and J ends were trimmed by 5 bases and 0 bases, with 14 bases remaining between them. The CDR3 has 16 residues. Here immunoSEQ multiplex PCR was the method, and the copy in TCRdb shows in-frame clones only, minus some. The sample has 150,000 to 200,000 clones; over 70% are singletons. These data come from a study of blood T cell repertoires in COVID-19. Study as a whole: PBMCs, B-cell-depleted T cells, or T cells provided the cDNA or gDNA that made up the material.

Participant age was roughly 18 to 100 years, and participants resided in roughly 25 US areas. The receptor was isolated from a woman aged 55-70 years who had recovered from COVID-19. The rearrangement joins TRBV27 to TRBJ1-3, with D possibly TRBD1 on 6 matching bases. Sequenced material: PBMCs or T cells enriched from blood (not recorded which). The CDR3 nucleotides read TGTGCCAGCAGTCCACTGGGGGCGGGCTCTGGAAACACCATATATTTT. It is translated as CASSPLGAGSGNTIYF.